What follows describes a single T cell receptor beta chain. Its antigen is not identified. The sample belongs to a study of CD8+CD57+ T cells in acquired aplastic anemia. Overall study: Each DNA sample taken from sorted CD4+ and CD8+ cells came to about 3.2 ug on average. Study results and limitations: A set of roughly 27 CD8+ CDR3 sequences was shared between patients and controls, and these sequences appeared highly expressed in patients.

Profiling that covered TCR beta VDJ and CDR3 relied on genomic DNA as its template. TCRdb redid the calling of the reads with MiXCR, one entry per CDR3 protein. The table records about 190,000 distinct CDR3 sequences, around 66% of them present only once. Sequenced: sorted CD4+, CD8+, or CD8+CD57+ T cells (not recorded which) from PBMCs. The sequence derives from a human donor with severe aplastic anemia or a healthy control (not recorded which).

This chain's CDR3 is CASKYGTDNQPQHF. As DNA, the CDR3 is TGCGCCAGCAAATACGGGACAGACAATCAGCCCCAGCATTTT. This chain joins TRBV10-1 and TRBJ1-5, with 7 bases aligning to TRBD1. The germline gives CDR1 WNHNN, CDR2 SYGVQD (reference sequence). The CDR3 extends over 14 amino acids. Trimming cost V 7 bases and J 3 bases; bases outside gene matches: 6.